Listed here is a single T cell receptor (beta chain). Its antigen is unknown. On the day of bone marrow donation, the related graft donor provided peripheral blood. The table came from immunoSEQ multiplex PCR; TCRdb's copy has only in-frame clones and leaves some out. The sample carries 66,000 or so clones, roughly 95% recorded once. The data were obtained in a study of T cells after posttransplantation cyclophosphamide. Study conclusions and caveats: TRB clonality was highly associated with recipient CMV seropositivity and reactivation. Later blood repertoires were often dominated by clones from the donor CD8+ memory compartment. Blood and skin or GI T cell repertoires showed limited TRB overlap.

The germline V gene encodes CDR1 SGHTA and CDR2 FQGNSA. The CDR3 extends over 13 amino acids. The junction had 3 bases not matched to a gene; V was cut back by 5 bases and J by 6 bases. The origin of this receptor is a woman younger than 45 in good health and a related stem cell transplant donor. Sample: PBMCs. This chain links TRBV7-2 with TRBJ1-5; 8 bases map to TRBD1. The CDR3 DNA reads TGTGCCAGCAGCCCGACAGGGGCTCAGCCCCAGCATTTT. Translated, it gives CASSPTGAQPQHF.